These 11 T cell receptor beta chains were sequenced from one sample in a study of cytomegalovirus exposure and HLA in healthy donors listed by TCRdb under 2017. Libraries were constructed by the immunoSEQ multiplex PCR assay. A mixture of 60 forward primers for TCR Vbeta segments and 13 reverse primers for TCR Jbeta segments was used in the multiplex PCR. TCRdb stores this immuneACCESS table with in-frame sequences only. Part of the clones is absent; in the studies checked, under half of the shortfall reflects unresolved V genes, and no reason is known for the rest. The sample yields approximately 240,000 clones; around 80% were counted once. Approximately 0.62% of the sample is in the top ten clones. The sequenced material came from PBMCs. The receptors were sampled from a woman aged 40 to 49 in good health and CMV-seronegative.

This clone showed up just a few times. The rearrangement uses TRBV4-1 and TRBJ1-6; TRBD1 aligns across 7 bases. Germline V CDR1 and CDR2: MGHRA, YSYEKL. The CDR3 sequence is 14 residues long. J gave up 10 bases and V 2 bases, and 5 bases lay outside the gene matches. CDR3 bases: TGCGCCAGCAGCCAAAGTGACAGGGCCTCACCCCTCCACTTT. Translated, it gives CASSQSDRASPLHF.

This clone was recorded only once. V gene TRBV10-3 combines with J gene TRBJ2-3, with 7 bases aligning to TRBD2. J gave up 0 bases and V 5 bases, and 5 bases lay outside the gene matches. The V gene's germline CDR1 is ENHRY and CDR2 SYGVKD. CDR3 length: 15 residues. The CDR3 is CAISPLAVSTDTQYF. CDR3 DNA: TGTGCCATCAGTCCTCTAGCGGTTAGCACAGATACGCAGTATTTT.

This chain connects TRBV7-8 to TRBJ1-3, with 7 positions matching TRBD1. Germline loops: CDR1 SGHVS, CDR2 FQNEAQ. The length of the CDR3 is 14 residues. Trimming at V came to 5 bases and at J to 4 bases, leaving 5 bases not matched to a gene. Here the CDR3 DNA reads TGTGCCAGCAGCACAACCAGGGGGGGAAACACCATATATTTT. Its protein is CASSTTRGGNTIYF.

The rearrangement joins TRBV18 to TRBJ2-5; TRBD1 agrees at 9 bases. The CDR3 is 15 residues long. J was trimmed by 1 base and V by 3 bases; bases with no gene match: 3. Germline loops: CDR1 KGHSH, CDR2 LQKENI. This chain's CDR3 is CASSPVTGGQETQYF. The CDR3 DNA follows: TGTGCCAGCTCACCGGTGACAGGGGGCCAAGAGACCCAGTACTTC.

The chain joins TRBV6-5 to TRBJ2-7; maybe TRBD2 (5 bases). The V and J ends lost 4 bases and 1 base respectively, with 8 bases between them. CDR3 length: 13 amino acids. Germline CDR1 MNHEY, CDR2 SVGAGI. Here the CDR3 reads CASSSGGSYEQYF. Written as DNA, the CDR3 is TGTGCCAGCAGTTCAGGAGGATCCTACGAGCAGTACTTC.

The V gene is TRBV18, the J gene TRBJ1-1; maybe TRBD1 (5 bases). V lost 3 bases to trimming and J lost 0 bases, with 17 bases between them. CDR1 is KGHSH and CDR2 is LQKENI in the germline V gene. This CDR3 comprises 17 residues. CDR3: CASSPFDSPRMNTEAFF. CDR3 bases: TGTGCCAGCTCACCCTTCGACAGTCCCAGAATGAACACTGAAGCTTTCTTT.

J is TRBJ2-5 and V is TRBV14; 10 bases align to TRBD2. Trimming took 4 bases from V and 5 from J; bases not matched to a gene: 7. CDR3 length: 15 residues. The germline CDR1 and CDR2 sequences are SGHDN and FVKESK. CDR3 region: CASSPLAGGLETQYF. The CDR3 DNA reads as TGTGCCAGCAGCCCATTAGCGGGAGGTTTGGAGACCCAGTACTTC.

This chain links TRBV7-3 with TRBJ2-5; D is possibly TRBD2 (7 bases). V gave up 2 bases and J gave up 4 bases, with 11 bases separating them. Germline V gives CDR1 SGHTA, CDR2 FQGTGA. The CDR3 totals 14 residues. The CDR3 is CASSLGGGRETQYF. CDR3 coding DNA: TGTGCCAGCAGCTTAGGCGGGGGCCGAGAGACCCAGTACTTC.

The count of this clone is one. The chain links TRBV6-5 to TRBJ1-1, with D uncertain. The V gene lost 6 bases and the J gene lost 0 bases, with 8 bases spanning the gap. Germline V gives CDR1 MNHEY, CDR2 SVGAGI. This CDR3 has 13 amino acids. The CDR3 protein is CASSAVLNTEAFF. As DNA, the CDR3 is TGTGCCAGCAGCGCGGTCCTGAACACTGAAGCTTTCTTT.

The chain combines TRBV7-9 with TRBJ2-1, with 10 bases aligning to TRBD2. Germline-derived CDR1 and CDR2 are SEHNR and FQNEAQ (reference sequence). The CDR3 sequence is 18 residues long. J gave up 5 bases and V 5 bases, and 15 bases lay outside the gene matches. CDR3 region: CASSAPFSGGLHNNEQFF. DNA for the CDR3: TGTGCCAGCAGCGCCCCCTTTAGCGGGGGGCTGCATAACAATGAGCAGTTCTTC.

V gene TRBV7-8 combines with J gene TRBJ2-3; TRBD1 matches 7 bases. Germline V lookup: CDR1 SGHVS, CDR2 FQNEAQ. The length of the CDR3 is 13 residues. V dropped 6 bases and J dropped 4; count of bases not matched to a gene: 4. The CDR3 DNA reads TGTGCCAGCAGTTACAGGGGTTCAGATACGCAGTATTTT. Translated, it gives CASSYRGSDTQYF.